The 27 T cell receptor beta chains reported below all come from one sample, sequenced in a study of metastatic and nonmetastatic thyroid tumors (dated by TCRdb to the early 2020s). None of the patients had been given any treatment before thyroid surgery. Libraries were built with PCR. The sequencer listed for this sample is Illumina HiSeq 4000. Using fastp at Q25 and MiXCR, TCRdb reprocessed the public reads and kept productive beta chains. The sample has over 5,000 clones on record, around 19% of them singletons. The ten most abundant clones make up about 6.2% of the sample. The sequencing sample was made of adjacent normal tissue. These receptors were collected from a female donor with papillary thyroid cancer or a benign thyroid nodule (not recorded which). Some clones in this sample may be carry-over from other donors' samples.

This clone was seen a handful of times. This chain connects TRBV6-1 to TRBJ1-1; possibly TRBD1 for D (6 bases). Germline values: CDR1 MNHNS, CDR2 SASEGT. Between the trimmed V and J ends, which lost 6 bases and 0 bases, there was a span of 14 bases. This CDR3 has 15 amino acids. CDR3 DNA sequence: TGTGCCAGCAGCCTTCAAAGGGGGGTGAACACTGAAGCTTTCTTT. Protein sequence: CASSLQRGVNTEAFF.

This clone was seen repeatedly, ten times or more. V usage is TRBV7-9 and J usage is TRBJ2-2, with TRBD2 matching 7 bases. The junction had 11 bases not matched to a gene; V was cut back by 4 bases and J by 6 bases. This CDR3 is 16 amino acids long. CDR1 and CDR2 (germline): SEHNR, FQNEAQ (reference sequence). The CDR3 DNA follows: TGTGCCAGCAGCTCTACTAGCGTCCTGCCCTCCGGGGAGCTGTTTTTT. It yields the protein CASSSTSVLPSGELFF.

This clone was seen only a few times. The CDR3 does not end in the conserved phenylalanine or tryptophan, so this is likely a read error. This chain connects TRBV28 to TRBJ2-7, with 7 positions matching TRBD1. This CDR3 is 14 amino acids long. Germline V gives CDR1 MDHEN, CDR2 SYDVKM. In nucleotides, the CDR3 is TGTGCCAGCAGGCGACAGGGAACAGTCTACGATCAGTACGCC. It specifies CASRRQGTVYDQYA.

This clone is medium-sized. The chain employs TRBV20-1 and TRBJ1-6; TRBD1 matches 10 bases. V gave up 3 bases and J gave up 8 bases; unmatched junction bases: 7. Per the germline V gene, CDR1 is DFQATT and CDR2 is SNEGSKA (reference sequence). The CDR3 loop spans 15 amino acids. The CDR3 DNA follows: TGCAGTGCTAGCCGGGGGACAGGGGAGGATTCACCCCTCCACTTT. Translation gives CSASRGTGEDSPLHF.

By share, this clone counts as medium-sized (0.01 to 0.1%). This sequence joins TRBV4-2 and TRBJ1-4, with D perhaps TRBD1 (6 bases). From germline, CDR1 is LGHNA and CDR2 YNFKEQ. V lost 0 bases and J lost 8, with 19 bases in between. The CDR3 loop spans 17 amino acids. CDR3 in amino acids: CASSQDPFPGRGEKLFF. CDR3 DNA sequence: TGTGCCAGCAGCCAAGATCCTTTCCCGGGCAGGGGCGAAAAACTGTTTTTT.

This sequence joins TRBV7-6 and TRBJ1-4; D gene uncertain. Germline V lookup: CDR1 SGHVS, CDR2 FNYEAQ. With 5 bases removed from V and 5 bases from J, the gap between germline ends came to 15 bases. The CDR3 totals 15 residues. CDR3 protein: CASSPEPGRNEKLFF. Written as DNA, the CDR3 is TGTGCCAGCAGCCCTGAACCCGGACGAAATGAAAAACTGTTTTTT.

Only a few counts were recorded for this clone. The CDR3: CATSRQGKSTDIQYF. For the CDR3, the DNA is TGTGCCACGAGCAGGCAGGGGAAAAGCACAGATATTCAGTATTTT. The chain joins TRBV19 to TRBJ2-3, with D possibly being TRBD1 (6 bases). The ends were cut back, 10 bases at V and 12 bases at J, with 29 bases in the middle. This CDR3 region has 15 residues. The V gene's germline CDR1 is LNHDA and CDR2 SQIVND (reference sequence).

By share, this clone ranks as medium-sized. This sequence joins TRBV2 and TRBJ2-7; D is possibly TRBD1 or TRBD2 (6 bases each). Trimming stripped 1 base from V and 3 bases from J, with 16 bases between. The CDR3 spans 16 residues. Germline-derived CDR1 and CDR2 are SNHLY and FYNNEI. The chain's CDR3 is CASSEGGAFWGYEQYF. DNA for the CDR3: TGTGCCAGCAGTGAAGGGGGGGCGTTCTGGGGCTACGAGCAGTACTTC. Variable domain in full (rest from reference TRBV2 and TRBJ2-7): EPEVTQTPSHQVTQMGQEVILRCVPISNHLYFYWYRQILGQKVEFLVSFYNNEISEKSEIFDDQFSVERPDGSNFTLKIRSTKLEDSAMYFCASSEGGAFWGYEQYFGPGTRLTVT.

By its share, this clone is medium-sized (0.01 to 0.1%). V gene TRBV27 combines with J gene TRBJ1-5; D gene ambiguous. The germline V and J ends were trimmed by 2 bases and 9 bases, with 8 bases remaining between them. The CDR3 spans 12 residues. Germline V gene lookup returns CDR1 MNHEY and CDR2 SMNVEV (reference sequence). This chain's CDR3 is CASSLHGGPQHF. In nucleotides, the CDR3 is TGTGCCAGCAGTTTACACGGAGGGCCCCAGCATTTT.

This clone was picked up a small number of times. This chain uses TRBV6-1 with TRBJ2-7; 7 bases line up with TRBD1. V lost 3 bases to trimming and J lost 5 bases; unmatched junction nucleotides: 1. From germline, CDR1 is MNHNS and CDR2 SASEGT. The CDR3 totals 12 residues. CDR3 in amino acids: CASSDTGDEQYV. The CDR3 DNA reads TGTGCCAGCAGTGATACAGGGGACGAGCAGTACGTC.

This chain uses TRBV6-1 with TRBJ2-6, with D uncertain. The CDR3 sequence is 16 residues long. Trimming removed 5 bases from V and 0 bases from J, with 11 bases in between. CDR1 is MNHNS, CDR2 SASEGT, per germline. CDR3 amino acids: CASSLAIGSGANVLTF. The CDR3 bases are TGTGCCAGCAGTCTGGCTATAGGCTCTGGGGCCAACGTCCTGACTTTC.

This clone has a handful of counts. The rearrangement links TRBV12-3 or TRBV12-4 to TRBJ2-1; TRBD2 is a possible D gene (6 bases). Deletions cut 7 bases from V and 8 bases from J, with 21 bases between. The CDR3 loop spans 15 amino acids. The CDR3: CASTIAVGITDEQFF. In nucleotides, the CDR3 is TGTGCCAGCACCATAGCGGTGGGGATTACGGATGAGCAGTTCTTC.

In this sample, this clone turned up many times. Being one base from a much bigger clone, this may be a read error. The rearrangement joins TRBV6-1 to TRBJ2-5; 7 bases are a match to TRBD1. The V gene's germline CDR1 is MNHNS and CDR2 SASEGT. The CDR3 loop spans 15 amino acids. As DNA, the CDR3 is TGTGCCAGTAAAATATGGTCAGGGGGACAAGAGGCCCAGTACTTC. As protein: CASKIWSGGQEAQYF.

Sample share makes this clone medium-sized. This rearrangement joins TRBV9 to TRBJ2-1; TRBD1 agrees at 7 bases. The CDR3 totals 20 residues. The J segment lost 0 bases and the V segment lost 0 bases, leaving 15 bases of the junction unmatched. Germline loops: CDR1 SGDLS, CDR2 YYNGEE. CDR3 sequence reads: CASSVEGYRGPPSSYNEQFF. The CDR3, as DNA: TGTGCCAGCAGCGTAGAAGGGTACAGGGGCCCCCCTAGCTCCTACAATGAGCAGTTCTTC.

This clone occurred many times. V usage is TRBV5-1 and J usage is TRBJ1-1; 7 bases fit TRBD1. Germline V gives CDR1 SGHRS, CDR2 YFSETQ. The J segment lost 0 bases and the V segment lost 0 bases, leaving 5 bases of the junction unmatched. The CDR3 loop spans 16 amino acids. CDR3 protein: CASSLARGNLNTEAFF. The CDR3 bases are TGCGCCAGCAGCTTGGCCAGGGGGAATTTGAACACTGAAGCTTTCTTT.

This clone qualifies as medium-sized. The genes are TRBV11-2 and TRBJ2-1; D is perhaps TRBD2 (5 bases). V was pared by 4 bases and J by 7 bases, with 17 bases between. This CDR3 spans 15 amino acids. The germline gives CDR1 SGHAT, CDR2 FQNNGV. CDR3 loop: CASSSRGWAGNEQFF. The DNA of the CDR3 is TGTGCCAGCAGCTCCCGGGGTTGGGCCGGTAATGAGCAGTTCTTC. The full variable domain, rest sourced from reference TRBV11-2 and TRBJ2-1, is EAGVAQSPRYKIIEKRQSVAFWCNPISGHATLYWYQQILGQGPKLLIQFQNNGVVDDSQLPKDRFSAERLKGVDSTLKIQPAKLEDSAVYLCASSSRGWAGNEQFFGPGTRLTVL.

This clone was counted ten times or more. The V and J genes are TRBV30 and TRBJ2-1; possibly TRBD1 or TRBD2 for D (5 bases each). V shed 8 bases and J shed 0 bases, with 11 bases lying between them. Germline CDR1 GTSNPN, CDR2 SVGIG (reference sequence). The CDR3 is 13 residues long. The CDR3 loop reads CAAGTNSYNEQFF. CDR3 nucleotide sequence: TGTGCCGCCGGGACCAACTCCTACAATGAGCAGTTCTTC.

By sample fraction, this clone is medium-sized. This chain uses TRBV5-1 with TRBJ2-1; tentative D call: TRBD2 (7 bases). The CDR3 has 16 residues. With 0 bases removed from V and 0 bases from J, the gap between germline ends came to 10 bases. Germline CDR1 reads SGHRS; CDR2 reads YFSETQ. CDR3 loop: CASSLEGGPSYNEQFF. CDR3 nucleotide sequence: TGCGCCAGCAGCTTGGAGGGGGGGCCCTCCTACAATGAGCAGTTCTTC. The entire variable domain, with the rest obtained from reference TRBV5-1 and TRBJ2-1, is as follows: KAGVTQTPRYLIKTRGQQVTLSCSPISGHRSVSWYQQTPGQGLQFLFEYFSETQRNKGNFPGRFSGRQFSNSRSEMNVSTLELGDSALYLCASSLEGGPSYNEQFFGPGTRLTVL.

By frequency in the sample, this clone is medium-sized (0.01 to 0.1%). J is TRBJ2-5 and V is TRBV5-1; 12 nucleotides align to TRBD2. With V trimmed by 4 bases and J by 5 bases, 12 bases remained unmatched. CDR3 length: 17 residues. Per germline, CDR1 SGHRS and CDR2 YFSETQ. The CDR3 DNA reads as TGCGCCAGCAGCCCGACTAGCGGGAGTTTTGGGTCCGAGACCCAGTACTTC. Protein: CASSPTSGSFGSETQYF.

Relative to its sample, this clone is medium-sized. The J gene is TRBJ2-5, the V gene TRBV2; TRBD2 aligns across 8 bases. Germline lookup yields CDR1 SNHLY and CDR2 FYNNEI. The V gene end was trimmed by 5 bases and the J gene end by 1 base; junction bases not matched to a gene: 12. This CDR3 has 17 amino acids. The CDR3 nucleotides are TGTGCCAGCAGTCGATTGGCAGCGGGGGTCGTCCAAGAGACCCAGTACTTC. Translation: CASSRLAAGVVQETQYF.

This clone occurred many times. CDR3 amino acids: CASSQGTSEAGELFF. The CDR3 DNA is TGTGCCAGCAGCCAAGGTACTAGCGAGGCCGGGGAGCTGTTTTTT. This chain joins TRBV3-1 and TRBJ2-2; 7 bases agree with TRBD2. Per germline, CDR1 LGHDT and CDR2 YNNKEL (reference sequence). The trim removed 1 base at V and 6 bases at J, leaving 5 bases unmatched. The CDR3 runs to 15 residues.

The V and J genes are TRBV5-1 and TRBJ1-1; perhaps TRBD1 as D (5 bases). V lost 4 bases and J lost 7, with 17 bases in between. CDR3 length equals 14 residues. Germline CDR1 reads SGHRS; CDR2 reads YFSETQ. This chain's CDR3 is CASSLMGGTDEAFF. CDR3 nucleotides: TGCGCCAGCAGCCTAATGGGGGGAACGGATGAAGCTTTCTTT.

This clone is medium-sized within its sample. The J gene is TRBJ1-3, the V gene TRBV19; D perhaps matches TRBD1 (5 bases). Germline V CDR1 and CDR2: LNHDA, SQIVND (reference sequence). V shed 7 bases and J shed 0 bases, with 10 bases lying between them. CDR3 length equals 14 residues. This CDR3 is CASKGQNSGNTIYF. The CDR3 region has the DNA TGTGCCAGTAAAGGACAAAACTCTGGAAACACCATATATTTT.

CDR3 coding DNA: TGTGCCAGCAGTTCCGGGCTAGCGGGAGGGCCTGGCCAAGAGACCCAGTACTTC. It yields the protein CASSSGLAGGPGQETQYF. The V gene is TRBV27, the J gene TRBJ2-5, with 12 positions matching TRBD2. The germline gives CDR1 MNHEY, CDR2 SMNVEV (reference sequence). The CDR3 is 18 residues long. Trimming at V came to 4 bases and at J to 1 base, leaving 10 bases not matched to a gene.

The sample holds many counts of this clone. J is TRBJ2-3 and V is TRBV7-9, with D perhaps TRBD1 (5 bases). The germline V and J ends were trimmed by 2 bases and 4 bases, with 10 bases remaining between them. CDR1 SEHNR and CDR2 FQNEAQ come from the germline V gene (reference sequence). The length of the CDR3 is 14 residues. The CDR3 DNA reads TGTGCCAGCAGCTTAACCGACAGACCAGATACGCAGTATTTT. Its protein product is CASSLTDRPDTQYF.

This clone was seen ten or more times. The same CDR3 can be traced to other DNA sequences in this sample. The chain links TRBV3-1 to TRBJ1-3; 8 positions agree with TRBD1. The CDR3 covers 17 residues. Germline V CDR1 and CDR2: LGHDT, YNNKEL (reference sequence). Trimming at V came to 3 bases and at J to 4 bases, leaving 11 bases not matched to a gene. In DNA form, the CDR3 reads TGTGCCAGCAGCCATACCCGCAGGGGGCGCTTCGGAAACACCATATATTTT. This encodes CASSHTRRGRFGNTIYF.

This clone is judged medium-sized. The gene calls are TRBV6-1 and TRBJ2-2; D uncertain. The V end was cut by 6 bases, the J end by 7 bases, with 18 bases between. The CDR3 length is 15 residues. Germline values: CDR1 MNHNS, CDR2 SASEGT. The CDR3 DNA is TGTGCCAGCAGCCCTCCCCGCGGCGCTGGCGGGGAGCTGTTTTTT. Translation gives CASSPPRGAGGELFF.